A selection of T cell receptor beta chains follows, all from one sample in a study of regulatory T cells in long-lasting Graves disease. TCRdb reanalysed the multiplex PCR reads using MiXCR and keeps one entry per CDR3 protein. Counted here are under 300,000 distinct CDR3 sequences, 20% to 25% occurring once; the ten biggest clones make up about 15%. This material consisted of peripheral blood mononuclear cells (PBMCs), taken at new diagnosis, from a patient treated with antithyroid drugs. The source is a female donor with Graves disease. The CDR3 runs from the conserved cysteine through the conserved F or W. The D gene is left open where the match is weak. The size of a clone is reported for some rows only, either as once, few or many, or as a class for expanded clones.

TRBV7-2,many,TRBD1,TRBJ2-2,CASRRTGGPNTGELFF,TGTGCCAGCAGAAGAACAGGGGGTCCGAACACCGGGGAGCTGTTTTTT
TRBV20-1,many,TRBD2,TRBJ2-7,CSARAAGGYGSSYEQYF,TGCAGTGCTAGAGCAGCGGGGGGTTACGGTAGCTCCTACGAGCAGTACTTC
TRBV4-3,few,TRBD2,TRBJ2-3,CASSQDPLAGAGDTQYF,TGCGCCAGCAGCCAAGATCCCTTAGCGGGGGCGGGAGATACGCAGTATTTT
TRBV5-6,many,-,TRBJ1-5,CASSLWVGEGQPQHF,TGTGCCAGCAGCTTGTGGGTCGGGGAAGGTCAGCCCCAGCATTTT
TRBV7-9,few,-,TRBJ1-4,CASSIQVEYEKLFF,TGTGCCAGCAGCATACAGGTGGAGTATGAAAAACTGTTTTTT
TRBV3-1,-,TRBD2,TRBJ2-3,CASSQTSGGGDTQYF,TGTGCCAGCAGCCAGACTAGCGGGGGAGGAGATACGCAGTATTTT
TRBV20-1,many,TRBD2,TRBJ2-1,CSARDRRGGRAPSYNEQFF,TGCAGTGCTAGAGATCGGCGCGGTGGGAGGGCCCCCTCCTACAATGAGCAGTTCTTC
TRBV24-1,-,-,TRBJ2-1,CATSDTSQGRQFF,TGTGCCACCAGTGACACCTCACAGGGTCGGCAGTTCTTC
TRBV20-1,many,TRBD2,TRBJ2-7,CSATSAGDEQYF,TGCAGTGCTACCTCAGCGGGAGACGAGCAGTACTTC
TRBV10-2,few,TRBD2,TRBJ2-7,CATLTISGSYEQYF,TGCGCCACCCTAACGATTAGCGGGAGTTACGAGCAGTACTTC
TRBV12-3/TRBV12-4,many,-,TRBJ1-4,CASTLGGVDEKLFF,TGTGCCAGCACCCTGGGGGGAGTGGATGAAAAACTGTTTTTT
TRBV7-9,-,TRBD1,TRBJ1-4,CASSLGRGREKLFF,TGTGCCAGCAGCCTGGGCAGGGGGCGTGAAAAACTGTTTTTT
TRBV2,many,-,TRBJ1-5,CASSDIGGYSNQPQHF,TGTGCCAGCAGCGACATCGGGGGGTATAGCAATCAGCCCCAGCATTTT
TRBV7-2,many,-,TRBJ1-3,CASSPRSFSGNTIYF,TGTGCCAGCAGCCCACGTTCGTTCTCTGGAAACACCATATATTTT
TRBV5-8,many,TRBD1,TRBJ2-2,CASSSGQARTGELFF,TGTGCCAGCAGTTCGGGACAGGCGAGGACCGGGGAGCTGTTTTTT
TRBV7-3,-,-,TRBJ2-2,CAGSLQGGTGELFF,TGTGCCGGCAGCTTACAAGGGGGAACCGGGGAGCTGTTTTTT
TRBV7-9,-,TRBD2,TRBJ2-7,CASSSEWDGLAGGPGGVYEQYF,TGTGCCAGCAGCTCAGAGTGGGACGGACTAGCGGGAGGGCCCGGGGGCGTCTACGAGCAGTACTTC
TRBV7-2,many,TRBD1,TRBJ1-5,CASSLRISRTGAEPQHF,TGTGCCAGCAGCTTAAGAATCTCCCGGACAGGGGCGGAGCCCCAGCATTTT
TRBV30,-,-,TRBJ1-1,CAWTDRRGLNTEAFF,TGTGCCTGGACCGACCGGCGGGGTCTAAACACTGAAGCTTTCTTT